Given below is one T cell receptor beta chain in context. Antigen unknown. Germline V lookup: CDR1 SGHTA, CDR2 FQGNSA. The CDR3 is made up of 14 amino acids. The junction had 5 bases not matched to a gene; V was cut back by 5 bases and J by 9 bases. This record belongs to a study of cytomegalovirus exposure and HLA in healthy donors. Findings and caveats of the study: Presence/absence analysis assumed near-uniform sequencing depth across donors.

The primer mix had 60 Vbeta and 13 Jbeta primers. Sequencing was performed with immunoSEQ multiplex PCR; in TCRdb, only in-frame clones are kept and a portion is missing. In total, the table holds some 130,000 clones. Source material: PBMCs. The chain carries TRBV7-2 and TRBJ1-6, with 9 bases lining up with TRBD1. The TCR originated in a woman between 40 and 50 years old in good health and CMV-seronegative. CDR3 nucleotides: TGTGCCAGCAGCAGGGGACAGGGCACTTCACCCCTCCACTTT. Its translation: CASSRGQGTSPLHF.